The source of this T cell receptor beta chain is a study of identical twins. Regarding the study as a whole: Twin-shared out-of-frame alpha sequences showed excess low generation probability. It was cross-sectional statistical analysis, not following the same donors, that the conclusions relied on.

For this clonotype: Antigen: not known.

A single record per CDR3 protein comes from TCRdb applying MiXCR to the 5' RACE reads. The table records 250,000 to 350,000 distinct CDR3 sequences, about 8.1% of them present only once. This same sample was also part of a study on yellow fever vaccine responses in identical twins. That source notes: A vaccine T cell response that seemed partly convergent and partly personalized was reported in twins.

Sequencing was done on a sample of memory (CD45RO+) T cells sorted from blood. The sequence derives from a woman aged 18-35 years in good health.

CDR3 sequence: CASSQPDSGELFF. The CDR3 nucleotides are TGTGCCAGCAGCCAACCGGACAGCGGGGAGCTGTTTTTT. The chain uses TRBV3-1 and TRBJ2-2; D is perhaps TRBD1 (6 bases). The germline V gene encodes CDR1 LGHDT and CDR2 YNNKEL (reference sequence). With 2 bases removed from V and 7 bases from J, the gap between germline ends came to 8 bases. The CDR3 has 13 amino acids.